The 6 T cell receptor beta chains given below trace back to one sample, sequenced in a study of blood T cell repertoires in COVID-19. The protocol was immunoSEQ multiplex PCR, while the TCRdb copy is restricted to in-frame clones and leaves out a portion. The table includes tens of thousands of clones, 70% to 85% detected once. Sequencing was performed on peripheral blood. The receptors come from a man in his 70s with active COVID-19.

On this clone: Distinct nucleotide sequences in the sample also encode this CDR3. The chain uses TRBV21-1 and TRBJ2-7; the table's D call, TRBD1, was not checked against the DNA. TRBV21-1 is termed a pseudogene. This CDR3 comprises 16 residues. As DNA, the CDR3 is TGTGCCAGTAGCAAGAGCGATGCAGGGTCCTCCTACGAGCAGTACTTC. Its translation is CASSKSDAGSSYEQYF.

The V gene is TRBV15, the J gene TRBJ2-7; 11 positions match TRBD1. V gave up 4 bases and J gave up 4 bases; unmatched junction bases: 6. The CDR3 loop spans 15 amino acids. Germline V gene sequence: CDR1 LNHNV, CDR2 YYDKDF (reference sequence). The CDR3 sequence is CATSITRDRGYEQYF. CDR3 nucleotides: TGTGCCACCAGCATTACTAGGGACAGGGGGTACGAGCAGTACTTC.

The CDR3 loop reads CASSSTTGGSQPQHF. The CDR3, as DNA: TGTGCCAGCAGTTCGACCACAGGGGGCAGTCAGCCCCAGCATTTT. The V and J genes are TRBV27 and TRBJ1-5; 9 bases map to TRBD1. The CDR3 length is 15 residues. V lost 4 bases to trimming and J lost 6 bases; unmatched junction nucleotides: 7. Germline V gives CDR1 MNHEY, CDR2 SMNVEV (reference sequence).

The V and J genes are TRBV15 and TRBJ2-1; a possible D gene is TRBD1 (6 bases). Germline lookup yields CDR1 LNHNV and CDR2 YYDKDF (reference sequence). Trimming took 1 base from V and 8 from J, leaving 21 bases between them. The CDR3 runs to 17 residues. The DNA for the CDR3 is TGTGCCACCAGCAGAGCTGTTCTCTGGCCAGGGGTAGATGAGCAGTTCTTC. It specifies CATSRAVLWPGVDEQFF.

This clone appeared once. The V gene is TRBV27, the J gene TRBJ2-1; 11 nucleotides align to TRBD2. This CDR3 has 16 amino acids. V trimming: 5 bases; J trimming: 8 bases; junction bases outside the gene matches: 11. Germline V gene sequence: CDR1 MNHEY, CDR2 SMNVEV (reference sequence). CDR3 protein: CASSGDSGRESDEQFF. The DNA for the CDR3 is TGTGCCAGCAGTGGTGATAGCGGGAGGGAGAGTGATGAGCAGTTCTTC.

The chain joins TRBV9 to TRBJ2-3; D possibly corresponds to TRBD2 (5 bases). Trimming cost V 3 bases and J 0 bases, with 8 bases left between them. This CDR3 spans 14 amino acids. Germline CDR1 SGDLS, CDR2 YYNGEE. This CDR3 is CASSGRYSTDTQYF. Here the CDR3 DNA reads TGTGCCAGCAGCGGGAGGTATAGCACAGATACGCAGTATTTT.